This T cell receptor beta chain comes out of a study of TIL therapy for anti-PD-1-resistant metastatic lung cancer. Overall study context: Patients then received nivolumab; progressors got lymphodepletion, TIL and IL-2. Tumors carried a median roughly 1.5 non-synonymous mutations per megabase. Whole-study findings and limits: The baseline peripheral repertoire was partially replaced by infused TIL clonotypes that later decayed.

This CDR3 has 15 amino acids. Trimming pared 7 bases from V and 0 bases from J, leaving 16 bases between. The germline gives CDR1 SNHLY, CDR2 FYNNEI. This clone was observed once. Its antigen remains unknown. The libraries were made with immunoSEQ v3. Each library reached some 2 million read pairs, or about 4.5-6.5 million at deep level. The data were produced by immunoSEQ multiplex PCR, yet TCRdb's version contains in-frame clones alone and is incomplete. The profile covers 36,000 or so clones, with less than 75% appearing a single time and 5.7% taken by the ten largest. Time point: pre-treatment sample, taken before nivolumab and TIL therapy.

The starting material was blood, obtained at baseline. The sequence was obtained from a person aged 30 to 80 with non-small cell lung cancer. The V gene is TRBV2, the J gene TRBJ2-7; D unresolved. CDR3 coding DNA: TGTGCCAGCACCCGAAGTCAGGCGACCTCCTACGAGCAGTACTTC. Its protein is CASTRSQATSYEQYF. Combining the CDR3 with reference TRBV2 and TRBJ2-7 gives the whole variable domain EPEVTQTPSHQVTQMGQEVILRCVPISNHLYFYWYRQILGQKVEFLVSFYNNEISEKSEIFDDQFSVERPDGSNFTLKIRSTKLEDSAMYFCASTRSQATSYEQYFGPGTRLTVT.